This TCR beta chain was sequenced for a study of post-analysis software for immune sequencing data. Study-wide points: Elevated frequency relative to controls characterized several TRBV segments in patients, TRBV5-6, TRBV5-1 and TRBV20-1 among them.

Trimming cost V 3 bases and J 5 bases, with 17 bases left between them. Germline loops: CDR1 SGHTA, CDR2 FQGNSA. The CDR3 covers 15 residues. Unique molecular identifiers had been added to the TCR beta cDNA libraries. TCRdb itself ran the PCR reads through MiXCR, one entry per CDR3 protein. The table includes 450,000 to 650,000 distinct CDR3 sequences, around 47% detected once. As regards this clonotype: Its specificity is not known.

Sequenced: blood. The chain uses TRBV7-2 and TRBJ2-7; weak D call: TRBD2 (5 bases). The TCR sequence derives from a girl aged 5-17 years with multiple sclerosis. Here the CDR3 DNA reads TGTGCCAGCAGCTTCAGGAGCGGAGCTCGGGACGAGCAGTACTTC. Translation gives CASSFRSGARDEQYF.